A selection of T cell receptor beta chains follows, all from one sample in a study of cytomegalovirus exposure and HLA in healthy donors. Profiling relied on immunoSEQ multiplex PCR, and the TCRdb table lists in-frame clones only, not all of them. The data contain under 90,000 clones, approximately 67% of them singletons. Sequenced: PBMCs. All receptors come from a middle-aged man in good health and CMV-seropositive. The CDR3 runs from the conserved cysteine through the conserved F or W. A D gene is named only where the DNA matches it firmly. Not all rows give a size; the values are once, few, many and, for expanded clones, a class.

TRBV13	TRBJ2-5	TRBD2	-	CASSPYAGGSETQYF	TGTGCCAGCAGCCCATATGCGGGAGGGAGTGAGACCCAGTACTTC
TRBV27	TRBJ2-1	-	-	CASSPDNDNEQFF	TGTGCCAGCAGCCCTGACAACGACAATGAGCAGTTCTTC
TRBV6-1	TRBJ2-7	-	-	CASSESSGSWYEQYF	TGTGCCAGCAGTGAATCGTCCGGGTCGTGGTACGAGCAGTACTTC
TRBV29-1	TRBJ1-1	-	once	CSVEGQSENTEAFF	TGCAGCGTTGAGGGGCAGTCCGAGAACACTGAAGCTTTCTTT
TRBV7-2	TRBJ1-2	TRBD1	few	CASSLAGQSQYGYTF	TGTGCCAGCAGCTTAGCGGGACAGAGCCAGTATGGCTACACCTTC
TRBV18	TRBJ1-6	-	-	CASSPEGESPLHF	TGTGCCAGCTCACCAGAGGGAGAATCACCCCTCCACTTT
TRBV27	TRBJ2-6	TRBD2	medium-sized	CASKQTSGGVGANVLTF	TGTGCCAGCAAGCAGACTAGCGGGGGGGTTGGGGCCAACGTCCTGACTTTC
TRBV7-2	TRBJ2-5	TRBD2	-	CASSFGGDQETQYF	TGTGCCAGCAGCTTCGGGGGGGACCAAGAGACCCAGTACTTC
TRBV7-8	TRBJ1-5	-	-	CASSLFMGQSGNQPQHF	TGTGCCAGCAGCTTATTTATGGGGCAGAGTGGCAATCAGCCCCAGCATTTT
TRBV27	TRBJ1-2	-	-	CASSLSLAGGYGYTF	TGTGCCAGCAGTTTATCTCTGGCCGGCGGCTATGGCTACACCTTC
TRBV27	TRBJ2-1	TRBD2	-	CASRLLAGGGDEQFF	TGTGCCAGCAGGCTCCTAGCGGGAGGGGGGGATGAGCAGTTCTTC
TRBV5-4	TRBJ2-1	TRBD2	-	CASSRGLAGVGNEQFF	TGTGCCAGCAGCCGAGGACTAGCGGGAGTCGGCAATGAGCAGTTCTTC
TRBV7-2	TRBJ2-7	-	-	CASSSGFFYEQYF	TGTGCCAGCAGCTCCGGGTTTTTCTACGAGCAGTACTTC
TRBV6-1	TRBJ2-7	TRBD2	-	CASSNLAGETYEQYF	TGTGCCAGCAGCAACTTGGCGGGAGAGACCTACGAGCAGTACTTC
TRBV9	TRBJ2-5	TRBD2	-	CASGRSGAFQETQYF	TGTGCCAGCGGAAGGAGCGGGGCATTTCAAGAGACCCAGTACTTC
TRBV7-2	TRBJ2-5	-	few	CASSDTRETQYF	TGTGCCAGCAGCGACACAAGAGAGACCCAGTACTTC
TRBV19	TRBJ1-1	TRBD1	-	CASSIIDRGYLTEAFF	TGTGCCAGTAGTATTATCGACAGGGGTTATCTCACTGAAGCTTTCTTT
TRBV28	TRBJ1-1	-	-	CASSLRGRPQNTEAFF	TGTGCCAGCAGTTTAAGAGGAAGACCCCAAAACACTGAAGCTTTCTTT
TRBV4-1	TRBJ1-1	-	-	CASRRRELNTEAFF	TGCGCCAGCAGGCGTCGCGAATTGAACACTGAAGCTTTCTTT
TRBV4-2	TRBJ2-3	TRBD2	-	CASSESAGGGTDTQYF	TGTGCCAGCAGCGAATCAGCGGGGGGAGGGACAGATACGCAGTATTTT
TRBV11-2	TRBJ2-7	TRBD1	-	CASSLGPGQGREQYF	TGTGCCAGCAGCTTAGGACCGGGACAGGGACGCGAGCAGTACTTC
TRBV6-6	TRBJ2-5	TRBD1	-	CASSSRTGGTETQYF	TGTGCCAGCAGTTCCAGGACAGGGGGCACGGAGACCCAGTACTTC
TRBV29-1	TRBJ2-5	-	once	CSVVGGGRGETQYF	TGCAGCGTTGTGGGGGGAGGCCGGGGAGAGACCCAGTACTTC
TRBV29-1	TRBJ2-5	-	few	CSGSTGQETQYF	TGCAGCGGGTCGACAGGTCAAGAGACCCAGTACTTC
TRBV7-2	TRBJ2-7	TRBD2	few	CASSLQLAGVSYEQYF	TGTGCCAGCAGCTTACAACTAGCGGGGGTGTCCTACGAGCAGTACTTC
TRBV7-8	TRBJ1-1	-	-	CASSLAGREDTEAFF	TGTGCCAGCAGCTTAGCCGGGCGGGAGGACACTGAAGCTTTCTTT
TRBV28	TRBJ1-1	-	-	CASSLGLRRAEAFF	TGTGCCAGCAGTTTAGGGCTCAGGAGGGCTGAAGCTTTCTTT
TRBV6-1	TRBJ2-1	TRBD1	-	CAVRETGGGEQFF	TGTGCCGTTCGGGAGACAGGGGGAGGTGAGCAGTTCTTC
TRBV9	TRBJ2-7	TRBD2	-	CASSVGVASGRATLLSEQYF	TGTGCCAGCAGCGTGGGGGTGGCTAGCGGGAGGGCCACCCTCCTCAGCGAGCAGTACTTC
TRBV2	TRBJ2-6	-	-	CASSEWGGGNSGANVLTF	TGTGCCAGCAGTGAATGGGGTGGGGGGAACTCTGGGGCCAACGTCCTGACTTTC
TRBV18	TRBJ2-3	-	few	CASSPSTDTQYF	TGTGCCAGCTCCCCTAGCACAGATACGCAGTATTTT
TRBV30	TRBJ1-2	-	-	CAWSQGNYGYTF	TGTGCCTGGAGCCAGGGGAACTATGGCTACACCTTC
TRBV18	TRBJ1-5	-	few	CASSNTREEPQHF	TGTGCCAGCTCCAATACTAGGGAGGAGCCCCAGCATTTT
TRBV7-9	TRBJ1-6	-	few	CASRPTGNSPLHF	TGTGCCAGCAGGCCAACAGGGAATTCACCCCTCCACTTT
TRBV2	TRBJ2-7	TRBD1	-	CASSPGQGAEQYF	TGTGCCAGCAGTCCAGGACAGGGGGCTGAGCAGTACTTC
TRBV6-1	TRBJ2-5	-	-	CASRESGETQYF	TGTGCCAGCAGGGAATCAGGGGAGACCCAGTACTTC
TRBV6-6	TRBJ1-1	-	-	CASSYGQVDPEAFF	TGTGCCAGCAGTTACGGTCAGGTGGATCCTGAAGCTTTCTTT
TRBV9	TRBJ2-3	-	-	CASSAPGQGVTSGSEDTQYF	TGTGCCAGCAGCGCCCCAGGACAGGGGGTAACTAGCGGGAGTGAGGATACGCAGTATTTT
TRBV14	TRBJ2-7	-	once	CASSYIQGYEQYF	TGTGCCAGCAGTTACATACAGGGATACGAGCAGTACTTC
TRBV19	TRBJ1-5	-	few	CASSTPGTGGNQPQHF	TGTGCCAGTAGTACCCCCGGGACGGGAGGCAATCAGCCCCAGCATTTT
TRBV27	TRBJ1-1	-	many	CASSFQGTEAFF	TGTGCCAGCAGTTTTCAGGGCACTGAAGCTTTCTTT
TRBV2	TRBJ1-1	-	-	CASSGAGANTEAFF	TGTGCCAGCAGTGGGGCAGGGGCGAACACTGAAGCTTTCTTT
TRBV4-1	TRBJ1-2	-	once	CASSQDNGVNYGYTF	TGCGCCAGCAGCCAAGATAACGGGGTTAACTATGGCTACACCTTC
TRBV5-6	TRBJ1-1	-	-	CASSYLLRTGYTEAFF	TGTGCCAGCAGCTACTTACTTAGAACAGGATACACTGAAGCTTTCTTT
TRBV4-1	TRBJ2-5	-	-	CASSQEWGEKETQYF	TGCGCCAGCAGCCAAGAATGGGGGGAGAAGGAGACCCAGTACTTC
TRBV5-8	TRBJ1-1	-	-	CATRWGVEAFF	TGTGCCACCAGGTGGGGGGTTGAAGCTTTCTTT
TRBV4-3	TRBJ2-1	TRBD2	few	CASSQVWGGGRNEQFF	TGCGCCAGCAGCCAAGTGTGGGGCGGGGGGAGGAATGAGCAGTTCTTC
TRBV19	TRBJ2-7	TRBD2	few	CASSIGWSSGPSYEQYF	TGTGCCAGTAGTATTGGATGGTCTAGCGGCCCTTCCTACGAGCAGTACTTC
TRBV7-8	TRBJ1-3	-	-	CASSFRGANTIYF	TGTGCCAGCAGCTTTCGGGGGGCCAACACCATATATTTT
TRBV11-1	TRBJ2-3	TRBD2	few	CASSPRGLAGGQGDTQYF	TGTGCCAGCAGCCCAAGGGGACTAGCGGGAGGTCAAGGAGATACGCAGTATTTT
TRBV4-2	TRBJ2-2	-	-	CASSQNPGGGANTGELFF	TGTGCCAGCAGCCAAAACCCCGGAGGAGGGGCAAACACCGGGGAGCTGTTTTTT
TRBV7-5	TRBJ1-6	-	-	CVRRGAGTAKNSPLHF	TGTGTCAGAAGAGGGGCCGGGACAGCCAAGAATTCACCCCTCCACTTT
TRBV29-1	TRBJ1-3	-	once	CSVGGGRGNTIYF	TGCAGCGTTGGGGGAGGGAGAGGGAACACCATATATTTT
TRBV5-1	TRBJ1-1	TRBD1	-	CASSLGQGGTEAFF	TGCGCCAGCAGCTTAGGACAGGGAGGGACTGAAGCTTTCTTT
TRBV5-1	TRBJ1-4	-	few	CASSLEGATNEKLFF	TGCGCCAGCAGCTTGGAGGGGGCAACTAATGAAAAACTGTTTTTT